Presented here are 3 T cell receptor beta chains from one specimen sequenced in a study of T cell repertoires in cytomegalovirus infection. These receptors have no identified antigens. TCRdb analysed the reads with MiXCR anew, one entry per CDR3 protein. The sample yields around 310,000 distinct CDR3 sequences, 25% to 35% seen once. This specimen was cultured PBMCs, taken from culture after CMV antigen stimulation. These TCRs come from a human donor in good health (CMV status not recorded). Some clones in this sample may be carry-over from other donors' samples.

There are a few counts of this clonotype. The DNA for the CDR3 is TGTGCCAGCAGCGACGTTCCCGGGACAGATGTCTATGGCTACACCTTC. It specifies CASSDVPGTDVYGYTF. The chain couples TRBV6-2 or TRBV6-3 to TRBJ1-2; 7 bases match TRBD1. In germline, CDR1 is MNHEY, CDR2 SVGEGT. This CDR3 is built from 16 residues. V lost 6 bases to trimming and J lost 4 bases; unmatched junction nucleotides: 14.

This clonotype turned up a few times. The V gene is TRBV15, the J gene TRBJ2-1; 9 bases are a match to TRBD1. V lost 4 bases, J lost 3 bases, and 10 bases stayed unmatched. From germline, CDR1 is LNHNV and CDR2 YYDKDF (reference sequence). The length of the CDR3 is 17 residues. The CDR3 sequence is CATSTVTGGLYYNEQFF. The CDR3 DNA reads TGTGCCACCAGCACCGTTACAGGGGGCCTTTACTACAATGAGCAGTTCTTC.

This clonotype was observed a few times. The CDR3 coding sequence is TGTGCCAGCAGTCGCGCCTTGGCGTACTCCTACAATGAGCAGTTCTTC. Translating gives CASSRALAYSYNEQFF. The chain has TRBV6-1 and TRBJ2-1; unclear D gene. Germline-derived CDR1 and CDR2 are MNHNS and SASEGT. The germline V and J ends were trimmed by 5 bases and 0 bases, with 14 bases remaining between them. The CDR3 loop spans 16 amino acids.